This T cell receptor (beta chain) was captured by sequencing in a study of T cells in Graves' hyperthyroidism and ophthalmopathy. Absent ophthalmopathy progression within 18 months defined stable Graves' hyperthyroidism. Aged 18 to 65, the patients had hyperthyroidism that was newly diagnosed and had lasted under 2 months. Investigators excluded patients with uncontrolled infection, other autoimmune disease, pregnancy or lactation. The authors took PBMCs from 10 ml fresh peripheral blood. The CDR3 spans 17 residues. V was trimmed by 3 bases and J by 2 bases, leaving 16 bases between them. The germline gives CDR1 SGHVS, CDR2 FNYEAQ. Amplified TCR beta CDR3 regions derived from RNA transcripts. HTBI primers drove first-round RT-PCR of the TCR CDR3. TCRdb passed the multiplex PCR reads through MiXCR, listing each CDR3 protein once. The sample consists of around 450,000 distinct CDR3 sequences, roughly 15% of them appearing once.

The V gene is TRBV7-6, the J gene TRBJ2-2; D uncertain. Sequencing used blood. The receptor was derived from a woman aged 18-35 years with Graves' hyperthyroidism. Here the CDR3 reads CASSFSPGKTNTGELFF. The CDR3 DNA sequence: TGTGCCAGCAGCTTTAGTCCAGGAAAAACTAACACCGGGGAGCTGTTTTTT.